Listed here are 8 T cell receptor beta chains from one sample, sequenced in a study of immune cell composition in non-small cell lung cancer. The data were produced by immunoSEQ multiplex PCR, yet TCRdb's version contains in-frame clones alone and is incomplete. The sample holds 6,600 or so clones, 82% seen once. Normal lung sampling was at least 3 cm from the tumour, as distant as possible. The sequenced material came from non-adjacent lung tissue. Receptor source: a human donor with non-small cell lung cancer.

V and J are TRBV11-2 and TRBJ2-7, with D perhaps matching TRBD2 (5 bases). The germline V gene has CDR1 SGHAT and CDR2 FQNNGV. Between the trimmed V and J ends, which lost 8 bases and 2 bases, there was a span of 16 bases. This CDR3 is built from 14 residues. The CDR3 protein is CASGPRRATYEQYF. DNA of the CDR3: TGTGCCAGCGGCCCACGGCGGGCAACCTACGAGCAGTACTTC.

The chain uses TRBV11-2 and TRBJ2-3; D remains ambiguous. The germline CDR1 and CDR2 sequences are SGHAT and FQNNGV. The CDR3 covers 14 residues. Trimming removed 7 bases from V and 0 bases from J, with 11 bases in between. CDR3 bases: TGTGCCAGCACCGGAGCCACTAGCACAGATACGCAGTATTTT. Translating it yields CASTGATSTDTQYF.

The V and J genes are TRBV19 and TRBJ2-7; D not certain. The CDR3 sequence is 12 residues long. From germline, CDR1 is LNHDA and CDR2 SQIVND (reference sequence). V lost 1 base to trimming and J lost 4 bases, with 5 bases between them. The CDR3 loop is CASSIGVYEQYF. DNA of the CDR3: TGTGCCAGTAGTATAGGCGTATACGAGCAGTACTTC.

This chain connects TRBV4-1 to TRBJ2-2, with 13 nucleotides matching TRBD2. This CDR3 is built from 15 residues. Looked up from germline, CDR1 is MGHRA and CDR2 is YSYEKL. V lost 9 bases to trimming and J lost 5 bases; unmatched junction nucleotides: 6. CDR3 nucleotide sequence: TGCGCCAGAAAGGGACTAGCGGGAAAAACCGGGGAGCTGTTTTTT. This translates into CARKGLAGKTGELFF.

CDR3 region: CASTVQGTRGYTF. CDR3 DNA sequence: TGTGCCAGCACCGTACAGGGTACCCGTGGCTACACCTTC. The gene calls are TRBV7-9 and TRBJ1-2; D might be TRBD1 (6 bases). Trimming took 7 bases from V and 7 from J, leaving 16 bases between them. The CDR3 totals 13 residues. The germline V gene encodes CDR1 SEHNR and CDR2 FQNEAQ (reference sequence).

The V and J genes are TRBV12-5 and TRBJ1-2; weak D call: TRBD1 (5 bases). Germline-derived CDR1 and CDR2 are LGHNT and FRNRAP. The CDR3 is 14 residues long. With 1 base removed from V and 4 bases from J, the gap between germline ends came to 10 bases. The DNA for the CDR3 is TGTGCTAGTGGTTTGGCAGACAGTATCTATGGCTACACCTTC. This encodes CASGLADSIYGYTF.

This clone was seen only once. The chain carries TRBV29-1 and TRBJ2-1, with D unresolved. The CDR3 has 13 amino acids. Germline assignment: CDR1 SQVTM and CDR2 ANQGSEA. The V and J ends lost 2 bases and 3 bases respectively, with 8 bases between them. CDR3 bases: TGCAGCGTTGAAACTTTGGTCTACAATGAGCAGTTCTTC. Residues: CSVETLVYNEQFF.

CDR3 sequence reads: CASRGQTNQPQHF. The CDR3 DNA is TGTGCCAGCAGGGGACAAACCAATCAGCCCCAGCATTTT. This chain joins TRBV28 and TRBJ1-5; D perhaps matches TRBD1 (6 bases). V lost 6 bases to trimming and J lost 3 bases, with 9 bases between them. Germline loops: CDR1 MDHEN, CDR2 SYDVKM. The CDR3 contains 13 residues. The full variable domain, in which reference TRBV28 and TRBJ1-5 provide the parts outside the CDR3, is DVKVTQSSRYLVKRTGEKVFLECVQDMDHENMFWYRQDPGLGLRLIYFSYDVKMKEKGDIPEGYSVSREKKERFSLILESASTNQTSMYLCASRGQTNQPQHFGDGTRLSIL.